Shown below are 20 T cell receptor beta chains from a single sample sequenced in a study of T cells in Graves' hyperthyroidism and ophthalmopathy. Using RNA transcripts as the source, TCR beta CDR3 regions were amplified. First-round RT-PCR targeting the TCR CDR3 was performed with the HTBI primer set. TCRdb re-analysed the multiplex PCR reads in MiXCR, keeping a single row per CDR3 protein. The sample records 20,000 to 30,000 distinct CDR3 sequences, about 53% being singletons. The sample consisted of blood. Source of these receptors: a woman between 40 and 55 years old with Graves' hyperthyroidism that later progressed to Graves' ophthalmopathy.

The chain links TRBV2 to TRBJ1-6, with D perhaps matching TRBD1 (6 bases). Deletions cut 0 bases from V and 13 bases from J, with 13 bases between. Germline CDR1 reads SNHLY; CDR2 reads FYNNEI. CDR3 size: 14 residues. The CDR3 here is CASSEAGKGVPLHF. Written as DNA, the CDR3 is TGTGCCAGCAGTGAAGCAGGGAAGGGGGTCCCCCTCCACTTT.

This clonotype has ten or more counts. The chain links TRBV5-1 to TRBJ1-4, with unresolved D. The CDR3 sequence is 13 residues long. CDR1 and CDR2 (germline): SGHRS, YFSETQ. With 7 bases removed from V and 7 bases from J, the gap between germline ends came to 14 bases. The CDR3 nucleotides read TGCGCCAGCGCGGGGAACAACGGTGAAAAACTGTTTTTT. It encodes CASAGNNGEKLFF. Complete variable domain (other parts from reference TRBV5-1 and TRBJ1-4): KAGVTQTPRYLIKTRGQQVTLSCSPISGHRSVSWYQQTPGQGLQFLFEYFSETQRNKGNFPGRFSGRQFSNSRSEMNVSTLELGDSALYLCASAGNNGEKLFFGSGTQLSVL.

This clonotype was seen more than once but under ten times. CDR3 nucleotides: TGTGCCACCAGTGATGGGGGTTCAGGCTTTGGGTCCTATGGCTACACCTTC. It yields the protein CATSDGGSGFGSYGYTF. The chain carries TRBV24-1 and TRBJ1-2; weak D call: TRBD1 (5 bases). This CDR3 spans 17 amino acids. Per germline, CDR1 KGHDR and CDR2 SFDVKD. V dropped 3 bases and J dropped 4 bases, with 20 bases sitting between them.

This clonotype occurred a few times. The rearrangement uses TRBV28 and TRBJ1-3; 7 bases fit TRBD1. V shed 2 bases and J 0 bases; nucleotides not matched to a gene: 1. The germline CDR1 and CDR2 sequences are MDHEN and SYDVKM. This CDR3 is 15 amino acids long. CDR3 DNA sequence: TGTGCCAGCAGTTTAGGGACAGACTCTGGAAACACCATATATTTT. The encoded protein is CASSLGTDSGNTIYF. Full variable domain (outside the CDR3, taken from reference TRBV28 and TRBJ1-3): DVKVTQSSRYLVKRTGEKVFLECVQDMDHENMFWYRQDPGLGLRLIYFSYDVKMKEKGDIPEGYSVSREKKERFSLILESASTNQTSMYLCASSLGTDSGNTIYFGEGSWLTVV.

Ten or more counts support this clonotype. The rearrangement joins TRBV4-2 to TRBJ2-1; D is unclear. The V gene's germline CDR1 is LGHNA and CDR2 YNFKEQ. This CDR3 has 14 amino acids. Trimming left V 1 base short and J 7 bases short, with 11 bases between. The DNA of the CDR3 is TGTGCCAGCAGCCAAGTTCTAGGAACAAATGAGCAGTTCTTC. It yields the protein CASSQVLGTNEQFF.

This clonotype is medium-sized. The chain carries TRBV7-6 and TRBJ1-3; tentative D call: TRBD1 (5 bases). The CDR3 has 14 amino acids. Trimming took off 0 bases at V and 2 bases at J, with 5 bases between the two ends. CDR1 is SGHVS, CDR2 FNYEAQ, per germline. The CDR3 DNA sequence: TGTGCCAGCAGCTTAGCAGGGGCTGGAAACACCATATATTTT. Protein: CASSLAGAGNTIYF.

The J gene is TRBJ1-1, the V gene TRBV2; weak D call: TRBD1 (6 bases). Germline lookup yields CDR1 SNHLY and CDR2 FYNNEI. Trimming shortened V by 8 bases and J by 6 bases, and 16 bases separated the two germline ends. This CDR3 contains 13 residues. In DNA form, the CDR3 reads TGTGCCAGCCTGGGGAGGGGGGCCTCTGAAGCTTTCTTT. The encoded protein is CASLGRGASEAFF.

For this clonotype: Since no conserved phenylalanine or tryptophan closes the CDR3, a read error is the likely cause. The DNA is left out, because the CDR3 cannot be placed on it with certainty; the CDR3 is given as TCRdb lists it. This chain joins TRBV5-4 and TRBJ2-2; the table assigns TRBD2, which was not confirmed against the DNA. The CDR3 spans 12 residues, counting both ends. Per the germline V gene, CDR1 is SGHNT and CDR2 is YYREEE (reference sequence). The CDR3 loop reads CAARAGNGELFI.

This chain links TRBV19 with TRBJ2-7; 10 bases are shared with TRBD1. The CDR3 totals 13 residues. Germline CDR1 LNHDA, CDR2 SQIVND (reference sequence). The V gene end was trimmed by 6 bases and the J gene end by 6 bases; junction bases not matched to a gene: 5. DNA for the CDR3: TGTGCCAGTAGGGGGGACAGGGGTGCCGAGCAGTACTTC. Translated, it gives CASRGDRGAEQYF. Looking up the rest from reference TRBV19 and TRBJ2-7 gives the full variable domain: DGGITQSPKYLFRKEGQNVTLSCEQNLNHDAMYWYRQDPGQGLRLIYYSQIVNDFQKGDIAEGYSVSREKKESFPLTVTSAQKNPTAFYLCASRGDRGAEQYFGPGTRLTVT.

On this clonotype: The CDR3 end shows no conserved phenylalanine or tryptophan, and so a read error is likely. The chain combines TRBV5-4 with TRBJ2-1; 11 nucleotides align to TRBD1. V lost 6 bases and J lost 3; bases outside the gene matches: 8. CDR3 length: 16 residues. Germline V lookup: CDR1 SGHNT, CDR2 YYREEE (reference sequence). The CDR3 is CASNYRTGGNYNEQFL. In nucleotides, the CDR3 is TGTGCCAGCAATTATCGGACAGGGGGCAACTACAATGAGCAGTTCCTC.

The CDR3 loop reads CATSRDNIGTQYF. The CDR3 bases are TGTGCCACCAGCAGAGATAATATCGGGACCCAGTACTTC. This sequence joins TRBV15 and TRBJ2-5, with D unclear. Germline CDR1 is LNHNV and CDR2 is YYDKDF (reference sequence). The CDR3 sequence is 13 residues long. V lost 0 bases and J 7 bases, leaving 9 bases between the germline ends.

This sequence joins TRBV20-1 and TRBJ1-2, with unresolved D. The germline V gene has CDR1 DFQATT and CDR2 SNEGSKA (reference sequence). CDR3 length: 16 residues. V shed 6 bases and J shed 4 bases, with 24 bases lying between them. CDR3 DNA sequence: TGCAGTGCCTCTACCCTCCCGGGAGCGGGATTCTATGGCTACACCTTC. This codes for CSASTLPGAGFYGYTF.

The chain is built from TRBV20-1 and TRBJ2-5, with TRBD2 identical over 9 bases. The CDR3 extends over 16 amino acids. Looked up from germline, CDR1 is DFQATT and CDR2 is SNEGSKA (reference sequence). After removal of 4 bases from V and 2 bases from J, the junction contained 11 bases not matched to a gene. The CDR3 reads CSATSVAGVKQETQYF. In DNA form, the CDR3 reads TGCAGTGCTACTTCAGTAGCGGGAGTCAAACAAGAGACCCAGTACTTC.

This clonotype was picked up many times. The J gene is TRBJ2-1, the V gene TRBV28, with no clear D. Germline CDR1 MDHEN, CDR2 SYDVKM. The V end lost 2 bases, the J end lost 4 bases, and 3 bases lay between the germline ends. This CDR3 has 12 amino acids. The CDR3 loop reads CASSLVYNEQFF. The CDR3, as DNA: TGTGCCAGCAGTTTAGTGTACAATGAGCAGTTCTTC. The variable domain in full, completed from reference TRBV28 and TRBJ2-1, reads DVKVTQSSRYLVKRTGEKVFLECVQDMDHENMFWYRQDPGLGLRLIYFSYDVKMKEKGDIPEGYSVSREKKERFSLILESASTNQTSMYLCASSLVYNEQFFGPGTRLTVL.

This clonotype came up many times. This may be a read error, as it is one base from a much larger clone. V gene TRBV6-5 combines with J gene TRBJ2-1; D is undetermined. This CDR3 contains 13 residues. The V gene's germline CDR1 is MNHEY and CDR2 SVGAGI. The CDR3 DNA follows: TGTGCCAGCAGCTCGACCAGTTACAATGAGCGGTTCTTC. Its translation is CASSSTSYNERFF.

This clonotype was seen only a few times. This sequence joins TRBV7-2 and TRBJ2-7, with 11 bases fitting TRBD1. The CDR3 runs 18 residues. The germline V gene encodes CDR1 SGHTA and CDR2 FQGNSA. With V trimmed by 5 bases and J by 6 bases, 18 bases remained unmatched. The chain's CDR3 is CASSLKVVWTGGTGEQYF. In DNA, the CDR3 is TGTGCCAGCAGCCTCAAAGTGGTCTGGACAGGGGGCACGGGCGAGCAGTACTTC.

This clonotype was seen once. The gene calls are TRBV20-1 and TRBJ2-7; 14 bases align to TRBD2. There are 15 residues in the CDR3. Germline V CDR1 and CDR2: DFQATT, SNEGSKA (reference sequence). Trimming cost V 2 bases and J 6 bases; bases outside gene matches: 6. DNA for the CDR3: TGCAGTGCTAGAAGGGGACTAGCGGGAGTTGGCGAGCAGTACTTC. This sequence encodes CSARRGLAGVGEQYF.

This clonotype has a count of ten or more. The chain recombines TRBV12-3 or TRBV12-4 with TRBJ1-4; D gene ambiguous. The germline V and J ends were trimmed by 5 bases and 8 bases, with 12 bases remaining between them. The CDR3 loop spans 13 amino acids. The DNA for the CDR3 is TGTGCCAGCAGTCGGTCTGGGGAGGAAAAACTGTTTTTT. Residues: CASSRSGEEKLFF.

This rearrangement joins TRBV9 to TRBJ2-1, with D unresolved. The CDR3 is 13 amino acids. Trimming shortened V by 3 bases and J by 6 bases, and 10 bases separated the two germline ends. Germline V gene data show CDR1 as SGDLS and CDR2 as YYNGEE. The CDR3 coding sequence is TGTGCCAGCAGCGGGAGACAAGGCAATGAGCAGTTCTTC. It yields the protein CASSGRQGNEQFF.

With respect to this clonotype: Since no conserved phenylalanine or tryptophan closes the CDR3, a read error is the likely cause. This chain connects TRBV6-1 to TRBJ2-1; TRBD1 might be the D (6 bases). Germline-derived CDR1 and CDR2 are MNHNS and SASEGT. This CDR3 spans 12 amino acids. CDR3 loop: CTSSEWGHEQFS. The CDR3 DNA sequence: TGTACCAGCAGTGAATGGGGGCACGAGCAGTTCTCC.